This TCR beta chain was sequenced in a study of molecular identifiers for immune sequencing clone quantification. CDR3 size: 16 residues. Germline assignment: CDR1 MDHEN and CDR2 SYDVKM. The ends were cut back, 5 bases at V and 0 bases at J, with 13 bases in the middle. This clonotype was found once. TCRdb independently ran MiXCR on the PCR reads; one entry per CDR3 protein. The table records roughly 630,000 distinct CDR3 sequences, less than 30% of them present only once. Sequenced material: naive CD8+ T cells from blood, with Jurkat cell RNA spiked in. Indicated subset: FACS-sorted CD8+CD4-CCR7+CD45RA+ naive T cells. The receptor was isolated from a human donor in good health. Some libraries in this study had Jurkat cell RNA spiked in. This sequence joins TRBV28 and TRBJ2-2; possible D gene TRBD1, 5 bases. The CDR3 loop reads CASSKIRASNTGELFF. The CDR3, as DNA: TGTGCCAGCAGTAAAATCAGGGCCTCGAACACCGGGGAGCTGTTTTTT.